Listed below are T cell receptor beta chains from one sample, sequenced in a study of cytomegalovirus exposure and HLA in healthy donors. Produced via immunoSEQ multiplex PCR; TCRdb's table is partial and in-frame only. The table shows about 160,000 clones, with 79% occurring only once. The sequenced sample consisted of PBMCs. The receptor set was obtained from a man in his forties in good health and CMV-seronegative. Both conserved end residues are part of each CDR3. D genes are given only for firm matches. Size is omitted from some rows. Given values are once, few, many or a class for expanded clones.

cdr3_aa | cdr3_nt | d_call | j_call | v_call | clone_size
CASSPPRQKYNSPLHF | TGTGCCAGCAGTCCGCCTAGACAGAAATATAATTCACCCCTCCACTTT | . | TRBJ1-6 | TRBV27 | .
CASSGLTNEQFF | TGCGCCAGCAGTGGACTAACAAATGAGCAGTTCTTC | . | TRBJ2-1 | TRBV4-1 | .
CASSQGPGGEQYF | TGTGCCAGCAGCCAAGGGCCAGGGGGGGAGCAGTACTTC | . | TRBJ2-7 | TRBV14 | .
CASTSEVTNEQYF | TGTGCCAGCACCTCGGAGGTAACAAACGAGCAGTACTTC | . | TRBJ2-7 | TRBV28 | .
CASSAHGTLDNEQFF | TGTGCCAGCAGCGCGCACGGGACACTGGACAATGAGCAGTTCTTC | . | TRBJ2-1 | TRBV27 | .
CASSGRRTGGYLTDTQYF | TGTGCCAGCAGCGGTAGGCGGACAGGGGGCTATCTCACAGATACGCAGTATTTT | TRBD1 | TRBJ2-3 | TRBV9 | .
CASSLDQGASSPLHF | TGTGCCAGCAGCTTAGACCAGGGGGCGAGTTCACCCCTCCACTTT | TRBD1 | TRBJ1-6 | TRBV11-2 | .
CASSLAGTRAETQYF | TGCGCCAGCAGCCTCGCCGGGACTAGGGCAGAGACCCAGTACTTC | TRBD2 | TRBJ2-5 | TRBV4-1 | few
CASSPTRTLQETQYF | TGTGCCAGCAGCCCTACCCGGACACTCCAAGAGACCCAGTACTTC | . | TRBJ2-5 | TRBV7-9 | .
CAIRPLSSGEGDTQYF | TGTGCCATCAGACCGTTGTCTAGCGGAGAGGGAGATACGCAGTATTTT | TRBD2 | TRBJ2-3 | TRBV10-3 | .
CASSFSSGIISSYNEQFF | TGTGCCAGCAGCTTTTCTAGCGGGATAATTAGCTCCTACAATGAGCAGTTCTTC | TRBD2 | TRBJ2-1 | TRBV7-6 | .
CSVGTGTGYTF | TGCAGCGTGGGGACAGGGACTGGCTACACCTTC | TRBD1 | TRBJ1-2 | TRBV29-1 | .
CASSMWETKETQYF | TGTGCCAGTAGTATGTGGGAGACAAAAGAGACCCAGTACTTC | . | TRBJ2-5 | TRBV19 | .
CASSLIGGRAYNEQFF | TGTGCCAGCAGCTTAATTGGCGGGAGAGCCTACAATGAGCAGTTCTTC | TRBD2 | TRBJ2-1 | TRBV11-1 | .
CASSRSGTGSYEQYF | TGTGCCAGCAGCCGCTCCGGGACAGGCTCCTACGAGCAGTACTTC | TRBD1 | TRBJ2-7 | TRBV5-6 | .
CASSPDIGNIQYF | TGCGCCAGCAGCCCCGACATTGGAAACATTCAGTACTTC | . | TRBJ2-4 | TRBV5-1 | few
CAISGTDTQYF | TGTGCCATCTCGGGCACAGATACGCAGTATTTT | . | TRBJ2-3 | TRBV10-3 | .
CASRAGGRTSEQYF | TGTGCCAGCAGAGCAGGGGGGCGGACTTCCGAGCAGTACTTC | . | TRBJ2-7 | TRBV7-2 | .
CASTPRTGITGELFF | TGTGCCAGCACCCCGCGGACAGGGATTACCGGGGAGCTGTTTTTT | TRBD1 | TRBJ2-2 | TRBV7-2 | few
CASTWTSGRNNEQFF | TGTGCCAGCACTTGGACTAGCGGGAGAAACAATGAGCAGTTCTTC | TRBD2 | TRBJ2-1 | TRBV6-1 | .
CASSLELAGGDTQYF | TGCGCCAGCAGCTTGGAACTAGCGGGAGGTGATACGCAGTATTTT | TRBD2 | TRBJ2-3 | TRBV5-1 | once
CASSQIAGGGDTQYF | TGTGCCAGCAGTCAAATAGCGGGAGGAGGGGATACGCAGTATTTT | TRBD2 | TRBJ2-3 | TRBV4-2 | .
CAISEPMTGGVGEQFF | TGTGCCATCAGTGAGCCAATGACAGGGGGGGTCGGTGAGCAGTTCTTC | TRBD1 | TRBJ2-1 | TRBV10-3 | .
CASSTGFPYGEQYF | TGTGCCAGTAGTACAGGCTTCCCCTACGGCGAGCAGTACTTC | . | TRBJ2-7 | TRBV19 | .
CASTRRGRGNQPQHF | TGTGCCAGTACGCGAAGGGGTCGGGGCAATCAGCCCCAGCATTTT | . | TRBJ1-5 | TRBV19 | .
CASSFPNSGANGLTF | TGTGCCAGCAGCTTTCCAAATTCTGGGGCCAACGGCCTGACTTTC | . | TRBJ2-6 | TRBV5-4 | .
CASSFRVHEQFF | TGTGCCAGCAGTTTCAGGGTCCATGAGCAGTTCTTC | . | TRBJ2-1 | TRBV28 | .
CASSQERGSNYGYTF | TGCGCCAGCAGCCAAGAAAGGGGATCAAACTATGGCTACACCTTC | . | TRBJ1-2 | TRBV4-1 | .